This TCR beta chain appears in the sequencing data of a study of blood T cell repertoires in COVID-19. Background on the study: Spain, Italy and the United States supplied samples that represented acute and convalescent COVID-19. Sample material is recorded as cDNA or gDNA derived from T cells, B-cell-depleted T cells, or PBMCs.

CDR3 length: 16 residues. J lost 4 bases, V lost 4 bases, and 10 bases had no gene match. CDR1 and CDR2 (germline): KGHDR, SFDVKD. Enrolled during active infection, Seattle patients were then followed longitudinally. Original processing notes: From reference gene primer amplification, estimates of nucleated cell counts were derived. Method: immunoSEQ multiplex PCR; TCRdb's copy keeps in-frame clones and lacks some. The D gene and trimming were derived from the DNA, and the V and J assignments and clone size from that table. The repertoire holds about 140,000 clones, with about 87% as singletons. The TCR sequence derives from a human donor with COVID-19, enrolled during active disease. The donor label of this sample is uncertain. Sequenced input: peripheral blood. J is TRBJ2-3 and V is TRBV24-1; 7 nucleotides line up with TRBD1. CDR3 coding DNA: TGTGCCACCAGTGACGTGACAGGGACGGTCGCAGATACGCAGTATTTT. It yields the protein CATSDVTGTVADTQYF.